This T cell receptor beta chain is drawn from a study of T-cell memory formation after mild COVID-19. Study-wide findings and caveats: From day 15 to 85, contracting clones were balanced between CD4 and CD8, whereas later expanders leaned toward CD4+.

This clonotype was detected a few times. The antigen is not known. TCRdb recomputed calls from the 5' RACE reads with MiXCR, one row per CDR3 protein. The sample yields about 62,000 distinct CDR3 sequences, roughly 10% seen once. V was cut by 4 bases and J by 1 base, with 10 bases left in between. The CDR3 loop spans 14 amino acids. The germline CDR1 and CDR2 sequences are LGHDT and YNNKEL (reference sequence). The sequence was obtained from a man aged 18 to 30 who had mild COVID-19 (a few samples of this study predate the infection). Cell type and time point are not known. The chain joins TRBV3-1 to TRBJ1-1; D perhaps matches TRBD1 (6 bases). Input material: PBMCs or a T cell subset sorted from them (not recorded which). DNA for the CDR3: TGTGCCAGCAGCCCCGAGGACAGGAACACTGAAGCTTTCTTT. Translation: CASSPEDRNTEAFF.